This T cell receptor (beta chain) is drawn from a study of blood T cell repertoires in COVID-19. Libraries were prepared by immunoSEQ multiplex PCR; TCRdb keeps only in-frame clonotypes and omits some of them. The profile covers around 450,000 clones, with less than 95% appearing a single time and more than 0.55% taken by the ten largest. This CDR3 is 15 amino acids long. V was pared by 3 bases and J by 5 bases, with 4 bases of the junction left unmatched. From germline, CDR1 is MGHRA and CDR2 YSYEKL. J is TRBJ1-1 and V is TRBV4-1, with TRBD1 matching 12 bases. The sequencing sample was made of PBMCs or T cells enriched from blood (not recorded which). This receptor was identified in a man aged 18 to 30 who had recovered from COVID-19. The DNA for the CDR3 is TGCGCCAGCAGCCAGGGGACAGGGGGCCGAACTGAAGCTTTCTTT. It codes for CASSQGTGGRTEAFF.